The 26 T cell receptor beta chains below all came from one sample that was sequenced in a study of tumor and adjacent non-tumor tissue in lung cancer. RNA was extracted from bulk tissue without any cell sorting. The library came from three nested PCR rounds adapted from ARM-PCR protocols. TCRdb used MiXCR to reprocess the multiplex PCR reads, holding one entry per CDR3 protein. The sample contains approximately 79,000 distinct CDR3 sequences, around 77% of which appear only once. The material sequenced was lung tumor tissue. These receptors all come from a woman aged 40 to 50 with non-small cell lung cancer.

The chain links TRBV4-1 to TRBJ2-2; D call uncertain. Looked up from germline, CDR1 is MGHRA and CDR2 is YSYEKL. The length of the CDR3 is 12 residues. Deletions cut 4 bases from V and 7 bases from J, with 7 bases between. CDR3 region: CASSRTNGELFF. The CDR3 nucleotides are TGCGCCAGCAGCCGGACCAACGGGGAGCTGTTTTTT.

DNA of the CDR3: TGTGCCAGTAGCCCGGAGGCTAGCGGGGGGAAGGGCATTCAGTACTTC. It encodes CASSPEASGGKGIQYF. This rearrangement joins TRBV11-2 to TRBJ2-4, with TRBD2 matching over 11 bases. After removal of 9 bases from V and 9 bases from J, the junction contained 16 bases not matched to a gene. Germline V lookup: CDR1 SGHAT, CDR2 FQNNGV. The CDR3 has 16 residues.

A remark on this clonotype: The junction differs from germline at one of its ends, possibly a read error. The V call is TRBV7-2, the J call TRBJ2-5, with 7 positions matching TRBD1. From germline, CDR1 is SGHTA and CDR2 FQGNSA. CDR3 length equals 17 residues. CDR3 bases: TGTGGCAGCAGCCCACAACTGACAGGGAGCCGCCAAGAGACCCAGTACTTC. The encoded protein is CGSSPQLTGSRQETQYF.

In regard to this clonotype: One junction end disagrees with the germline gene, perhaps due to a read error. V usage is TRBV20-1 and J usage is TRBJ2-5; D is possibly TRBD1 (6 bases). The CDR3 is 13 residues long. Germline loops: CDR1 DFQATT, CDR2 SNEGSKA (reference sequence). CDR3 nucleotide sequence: TGCAGTGCTAGTCGCCCAGGGGATGAGACCCAATACTTC. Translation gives CSASRPGDETQYF.

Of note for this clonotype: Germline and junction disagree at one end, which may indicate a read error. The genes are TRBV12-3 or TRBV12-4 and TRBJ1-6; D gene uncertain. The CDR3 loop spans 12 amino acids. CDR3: CASSVKGSPLHF. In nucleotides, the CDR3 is TGTGCGAGCAGCGTCAAGGGCTCACCCCTCCACTTT.

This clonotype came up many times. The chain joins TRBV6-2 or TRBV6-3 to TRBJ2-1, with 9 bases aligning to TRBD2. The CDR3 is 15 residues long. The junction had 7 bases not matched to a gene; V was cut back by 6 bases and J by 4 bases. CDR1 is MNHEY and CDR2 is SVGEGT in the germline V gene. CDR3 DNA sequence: TGTGCCAGCAGGCGAAGCGGGGGGTTGTACAATGAGCAGTTCTTC. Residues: CASRRSGGLYNEQFF.

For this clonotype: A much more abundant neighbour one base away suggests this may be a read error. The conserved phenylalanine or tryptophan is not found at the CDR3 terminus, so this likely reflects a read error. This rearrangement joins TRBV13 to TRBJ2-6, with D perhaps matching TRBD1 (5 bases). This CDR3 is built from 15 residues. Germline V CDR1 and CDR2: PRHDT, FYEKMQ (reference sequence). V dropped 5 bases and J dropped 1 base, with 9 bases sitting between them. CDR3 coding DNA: TGTGCCAGCAGCCACAGGAAATCTGGGGCCAACGTCCTGACTTTA. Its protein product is CASSHRKSGANVLTL.

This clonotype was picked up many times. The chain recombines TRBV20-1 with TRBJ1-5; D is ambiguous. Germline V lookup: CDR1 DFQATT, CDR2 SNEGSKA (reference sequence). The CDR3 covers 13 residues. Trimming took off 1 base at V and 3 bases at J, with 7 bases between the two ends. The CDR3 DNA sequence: TGCAGTGCTAGAGTTGACATCAATCAGCCCCAGCATTTT. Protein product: CSARVDINQPQHF.

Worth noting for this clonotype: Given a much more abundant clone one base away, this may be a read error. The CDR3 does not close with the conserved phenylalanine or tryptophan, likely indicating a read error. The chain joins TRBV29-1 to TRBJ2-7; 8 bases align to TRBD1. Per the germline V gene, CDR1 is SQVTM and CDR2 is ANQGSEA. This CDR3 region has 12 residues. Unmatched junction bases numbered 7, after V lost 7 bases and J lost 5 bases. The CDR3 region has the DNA TGCAGCGCATCGACAGGGGTCGACGAGCAGTACTAC. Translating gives CSASTGVDEQYY.

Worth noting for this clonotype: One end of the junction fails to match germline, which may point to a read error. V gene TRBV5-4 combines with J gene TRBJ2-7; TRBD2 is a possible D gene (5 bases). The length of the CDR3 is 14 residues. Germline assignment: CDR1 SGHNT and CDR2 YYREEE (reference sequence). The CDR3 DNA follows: TGTGCCAGCAGCCTCCCGACCGACGACTACGAACAGTACTTC. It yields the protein CASSLPTDDYEQYF.

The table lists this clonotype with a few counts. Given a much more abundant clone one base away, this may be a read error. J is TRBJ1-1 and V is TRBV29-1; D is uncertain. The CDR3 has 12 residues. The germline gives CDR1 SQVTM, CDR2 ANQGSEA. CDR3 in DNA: TGCAGCGTCGCCACCAAGAACACTGAAGCTCTCTTT. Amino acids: CSVATKNTEALF.

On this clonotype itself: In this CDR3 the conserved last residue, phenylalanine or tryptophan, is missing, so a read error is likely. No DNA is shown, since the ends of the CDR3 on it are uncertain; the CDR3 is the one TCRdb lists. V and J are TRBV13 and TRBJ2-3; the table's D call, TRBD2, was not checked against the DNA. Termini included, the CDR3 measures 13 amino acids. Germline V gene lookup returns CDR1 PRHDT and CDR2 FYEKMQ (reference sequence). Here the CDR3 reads CATGRASTDTHYL.

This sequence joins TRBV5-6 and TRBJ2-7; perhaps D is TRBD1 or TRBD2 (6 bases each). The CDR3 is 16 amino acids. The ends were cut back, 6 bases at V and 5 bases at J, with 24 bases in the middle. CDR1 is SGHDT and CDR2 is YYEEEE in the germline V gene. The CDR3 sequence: CASNLFGGAESNEQYF. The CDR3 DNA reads TGTGCCAGCAACTTATTCGGGGGCGCGGAATCCAACGAGCAGTACTTC.

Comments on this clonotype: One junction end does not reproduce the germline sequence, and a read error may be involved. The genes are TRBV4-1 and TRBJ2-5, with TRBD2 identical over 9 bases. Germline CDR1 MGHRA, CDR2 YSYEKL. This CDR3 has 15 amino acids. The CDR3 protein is CARSRAGGPPETQYF. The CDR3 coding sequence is TGCGCCAGGAGTAGGGCGGGGGGGCCGCCAGAGACCCAATACTTC.

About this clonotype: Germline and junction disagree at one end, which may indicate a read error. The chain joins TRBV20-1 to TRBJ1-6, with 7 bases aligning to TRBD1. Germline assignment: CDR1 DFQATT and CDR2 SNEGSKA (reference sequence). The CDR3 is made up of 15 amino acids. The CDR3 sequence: CSARPTGSSNSRLHF. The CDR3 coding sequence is TGCAGTGCTAGACCGACAGGGTCGTCCAATTCACGCCTCCACTTT.

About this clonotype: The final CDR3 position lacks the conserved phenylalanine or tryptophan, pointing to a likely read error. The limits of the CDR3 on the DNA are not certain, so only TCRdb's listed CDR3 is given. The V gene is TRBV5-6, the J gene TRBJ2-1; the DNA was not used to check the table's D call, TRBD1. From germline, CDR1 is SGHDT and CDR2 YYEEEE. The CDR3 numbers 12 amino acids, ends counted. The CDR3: CASSPTGDDKFS.

The CDR3 region is CSARAPSGYEQYF. The CDR3 DNA reads as TGCAGTGCTAGAGCCCCGTCGGGCTACGAGCAGTACTTC. V is TRBV20-1 and J is TRBJ2-7, with D hard to call. The germline V gene has CDR1 DFQATT and CDR2 SNEGSKA (reference sequence). With 1 base removed from V and 3 bases from J, the gap between germline ends came to 10 bases. The CDR3 is 13 residues long.

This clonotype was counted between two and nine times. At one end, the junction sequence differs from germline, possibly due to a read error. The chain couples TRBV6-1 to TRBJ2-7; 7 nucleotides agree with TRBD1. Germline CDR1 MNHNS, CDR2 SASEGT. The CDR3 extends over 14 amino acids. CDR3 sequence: CAGTRNGQEDEQYF. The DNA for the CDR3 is TGCGCCGGCACGCGCAACGGACAGGAGGACGAGCAGTACTTC.

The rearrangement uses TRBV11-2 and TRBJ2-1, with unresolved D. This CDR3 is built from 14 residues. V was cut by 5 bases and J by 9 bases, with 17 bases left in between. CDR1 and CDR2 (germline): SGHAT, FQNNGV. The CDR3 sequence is CASSIPGTMREQFF. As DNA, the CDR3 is TGTGCCAGCAGCATCCCCGGAACCATGCGTGAGCAGTTCTTC.

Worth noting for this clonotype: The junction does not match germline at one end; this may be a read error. The chain's CDR3 is CASSPWGNTGELSF. CDR3 DNA sequence: TGTGCCAGCAGCCCATGGGGGAACACCGGGGAGCTGTCTTTT. The chain links TRBV11-3 to TRBJ2-2; D possibly uses TRBD1 or TRBD2 (5 bases each). This CDR3 is built from 14 residues. Germline lookup yields CDR1 SGHNT and CDR2 YENEEA.

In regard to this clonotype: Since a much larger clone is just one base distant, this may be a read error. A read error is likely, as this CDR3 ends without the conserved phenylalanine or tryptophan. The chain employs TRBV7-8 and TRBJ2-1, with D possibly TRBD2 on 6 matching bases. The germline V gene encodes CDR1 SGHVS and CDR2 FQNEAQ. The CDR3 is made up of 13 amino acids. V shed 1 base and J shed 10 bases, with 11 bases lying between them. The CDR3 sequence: CASSLDGTSEQFS. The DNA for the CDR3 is TGTGCCAGCAGCTTAGATGGTACTAGCGAGCAGTTCTCC.

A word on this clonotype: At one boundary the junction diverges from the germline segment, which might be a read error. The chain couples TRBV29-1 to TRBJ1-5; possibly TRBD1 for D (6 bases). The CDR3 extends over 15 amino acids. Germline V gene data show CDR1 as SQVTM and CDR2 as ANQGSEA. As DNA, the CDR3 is TGCAGCATAGTCACTACAGGGTTAGGCAATAAGCCCCAGCATTTT. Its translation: CSIVTTGLGNKPQHF.

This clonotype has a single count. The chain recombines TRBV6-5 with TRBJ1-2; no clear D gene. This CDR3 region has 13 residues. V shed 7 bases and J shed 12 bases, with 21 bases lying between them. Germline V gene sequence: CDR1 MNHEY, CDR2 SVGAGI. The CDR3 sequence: CASKGSGNYCHTF. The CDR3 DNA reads TGTGCCAGCAAAGGGTCGGGGAACTATTGCCACACCTTC.

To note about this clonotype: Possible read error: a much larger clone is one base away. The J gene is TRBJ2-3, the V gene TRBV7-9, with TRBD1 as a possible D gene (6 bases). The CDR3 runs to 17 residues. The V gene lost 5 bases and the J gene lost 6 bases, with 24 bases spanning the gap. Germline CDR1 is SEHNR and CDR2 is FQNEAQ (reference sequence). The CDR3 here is CASSRLKDSLLWDTQYF. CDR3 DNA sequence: TGTGCCAGCAGCCGTCTAAAGGACAGCCTCTTATGGGATACGCAGTATTTT.

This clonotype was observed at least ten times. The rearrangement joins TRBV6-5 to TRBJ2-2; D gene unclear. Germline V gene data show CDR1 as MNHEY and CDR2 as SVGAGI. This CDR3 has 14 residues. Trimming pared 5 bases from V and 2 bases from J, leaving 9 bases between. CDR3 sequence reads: CASSGFSNTGELFF. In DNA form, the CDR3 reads TGTGCCAGCAGTGGCTTTTCTAACACCGGGGAGCTGTTTTTT.

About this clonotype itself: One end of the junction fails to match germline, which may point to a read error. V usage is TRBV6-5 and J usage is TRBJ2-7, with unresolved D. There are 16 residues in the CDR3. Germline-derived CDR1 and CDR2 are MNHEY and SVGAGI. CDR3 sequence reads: CDSSLGPNLNLYEQYF. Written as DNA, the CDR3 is TGTGACAGCAGCCTAGGACCTAACTTAAATCTCTACGAGCAGTACTTT.